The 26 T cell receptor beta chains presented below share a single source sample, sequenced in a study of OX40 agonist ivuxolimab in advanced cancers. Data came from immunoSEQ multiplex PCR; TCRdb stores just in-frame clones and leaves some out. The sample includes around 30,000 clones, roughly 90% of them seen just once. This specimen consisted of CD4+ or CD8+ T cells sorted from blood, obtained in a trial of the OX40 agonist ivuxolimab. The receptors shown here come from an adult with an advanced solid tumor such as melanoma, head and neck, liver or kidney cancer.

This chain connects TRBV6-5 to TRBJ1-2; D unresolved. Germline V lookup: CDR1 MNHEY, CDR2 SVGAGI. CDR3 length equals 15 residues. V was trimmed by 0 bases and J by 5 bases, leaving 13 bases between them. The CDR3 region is CASSYSGELKYGYTF. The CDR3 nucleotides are TGTGCCAGCAGTTACTCTGGAGAGTTGAAGTATGGCTACACCTTC.

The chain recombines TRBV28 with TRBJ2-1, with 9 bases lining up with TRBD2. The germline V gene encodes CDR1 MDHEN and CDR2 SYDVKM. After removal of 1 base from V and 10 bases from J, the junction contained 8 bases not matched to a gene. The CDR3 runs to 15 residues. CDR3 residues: CASSLYSRLAGEQFF. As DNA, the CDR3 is TGTGCCAGCAGTTTATATTCGAGGCTAGCGGGAGAGCAGTTCTTC.

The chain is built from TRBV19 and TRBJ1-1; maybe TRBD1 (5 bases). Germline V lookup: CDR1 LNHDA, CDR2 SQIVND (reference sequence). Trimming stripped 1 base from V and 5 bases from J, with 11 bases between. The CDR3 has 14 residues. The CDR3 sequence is CASSIGGVRTEAFF. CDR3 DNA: TGTGCCAGTAGTATAGGGGGGGTTCGGACTGAAGCTTTCTTT.

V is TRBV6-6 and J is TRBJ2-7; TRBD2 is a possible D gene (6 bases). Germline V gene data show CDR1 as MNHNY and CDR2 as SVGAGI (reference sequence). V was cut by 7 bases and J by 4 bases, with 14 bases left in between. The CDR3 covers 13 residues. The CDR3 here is CASKVTSLYEQYF. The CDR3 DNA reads TGTGCCAGCAAAGTGACTAGTCTGTACGAGCAGTACTTC.

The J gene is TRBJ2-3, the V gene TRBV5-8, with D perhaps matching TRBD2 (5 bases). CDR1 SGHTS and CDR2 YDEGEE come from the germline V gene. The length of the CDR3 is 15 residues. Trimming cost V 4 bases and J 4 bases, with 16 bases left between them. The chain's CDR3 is CASSTPGAESDTQYF. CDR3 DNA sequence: TGTGCCAGCAGCACCCCTGGAGCGGAGTCAGATACGCAGTATTTT.

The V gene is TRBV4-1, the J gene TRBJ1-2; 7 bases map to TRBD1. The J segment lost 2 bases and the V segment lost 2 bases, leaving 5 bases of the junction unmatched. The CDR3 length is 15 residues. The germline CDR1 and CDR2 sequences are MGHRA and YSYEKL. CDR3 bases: TGCGCCAGCAGCCAAATTCCAGGGGGGAACTATGGCTACACCTTC. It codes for CASSQIPGGNYGYTF.

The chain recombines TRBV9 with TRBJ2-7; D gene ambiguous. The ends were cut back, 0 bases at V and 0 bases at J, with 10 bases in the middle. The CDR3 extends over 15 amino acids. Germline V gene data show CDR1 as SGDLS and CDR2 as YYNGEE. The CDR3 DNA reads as TGTGCCAGCAGCGTAGGGCCAATCCCCTCCTACGAGCAGTACTTC. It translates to CASSVGPIPSYEQYF.

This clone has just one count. CDR3 nucleotides: TGCGCCAGCAGCTCAGACGGGAGTACGTACTTC. This gives the protein CASSSDGSTYF. This rearrangement joins TRBV10-2 to TRBJ2-4, with D maybe TRBD2 (6 bases). The CDR3 has 11 residues. Trimming pared 6 bases from V and 15 bases from J, leaving 15 bases between. From germline, CDR1 is WSHSY and CDR2 SAAADI.

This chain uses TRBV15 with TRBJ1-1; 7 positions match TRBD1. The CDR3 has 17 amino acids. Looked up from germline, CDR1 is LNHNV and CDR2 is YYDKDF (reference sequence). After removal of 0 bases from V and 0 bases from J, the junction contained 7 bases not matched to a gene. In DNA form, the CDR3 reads TGTGCCACCAGCAGAGACAGACAGGGTTTTCTGAACACTGAAGCTTTCTTT. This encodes CATSRDRQGFLNTEAFF.

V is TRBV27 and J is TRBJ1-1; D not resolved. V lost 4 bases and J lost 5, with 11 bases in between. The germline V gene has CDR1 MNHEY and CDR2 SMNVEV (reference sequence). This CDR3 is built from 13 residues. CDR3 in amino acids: CASSWNSGTEAFF. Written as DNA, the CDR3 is TGTGCCAGCAGTTGGAACAGCGGAACTGAAGCTTTCTTT.

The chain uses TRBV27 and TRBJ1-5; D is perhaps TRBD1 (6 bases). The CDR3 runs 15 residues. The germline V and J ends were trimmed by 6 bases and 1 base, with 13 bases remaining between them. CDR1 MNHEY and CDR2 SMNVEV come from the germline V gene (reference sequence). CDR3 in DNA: TGTGCCAGCAGCAAGGGGGGCGGAAGCAATCAGCCCCAGCATTTT. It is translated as CASSKGGGSNQPQHF.

The CDR3 DNA reads TGCGCCAGCAGCCAAGTACAGGGAGGCTACGAGCAGTACTTC. Residues: CASSQVQGGYEQYF. V is TRBV4-1 and J is TRBJ2-7, with D perhaps being TRBD1 or TRBD2 (6 bases each). The germline CDR1 and CDR2 sequences are MGHRA and YSYEKL. The CDR3 extends over 14 amino acids. The germline V and J ends were trimmed by 1 base and 3 bases, with 10 bases remaining between them.

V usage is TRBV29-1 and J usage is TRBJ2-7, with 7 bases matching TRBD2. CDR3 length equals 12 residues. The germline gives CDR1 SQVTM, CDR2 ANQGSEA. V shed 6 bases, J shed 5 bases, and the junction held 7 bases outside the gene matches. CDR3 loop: CSVGGSFDEQYF. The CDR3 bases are TGCAGCGTGGGCGGGAGTTTTGACGAGCAGTACTTC.

The CDR3 loop is CASSLVGETYEQYF. As DNA, the CDR3 is TGCGCCAGCAGCTTGGTGGGAGAGACCTACGAGCAGTACTTC. V and J are TRBV5-1 and TRBJ2-7; tentatively, D is TRBD2 (5 bases). This CDR3 spans 14 amino acids. Trimming took 0 bases from V and 2 from J, leaving 9 bases between them. Germline V gene lookup returns CDR1 SGHRS and CDR2 YFSETQ.

CDR3 sequence: CASSRVGTGFRTEAFF. The CDR3 DNA reads as TGTGCCAGCAGCCGGGTCGGGACAGGGTTCCGCACTGAAGCTTTCTTT. The chain has TRBV28 and TRBJ1-1, with 9 bases fitting TRBD1. With V trimmed by 6 bases and J by 4 bases, 12 bases remained unmatched. This CDR3 is built from 16 residues. Germline CDR1 is MDHEN and CDR2 is SYDVKM.

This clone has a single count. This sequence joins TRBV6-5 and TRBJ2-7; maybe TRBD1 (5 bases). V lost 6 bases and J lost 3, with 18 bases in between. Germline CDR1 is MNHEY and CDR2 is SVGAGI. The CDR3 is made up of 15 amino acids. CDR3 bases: TGTGCCAGCAGCCTTACCGACAGTGCAGGCTACGAGCAGTACTTC. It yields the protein CASSLTDSAGYEQYF.

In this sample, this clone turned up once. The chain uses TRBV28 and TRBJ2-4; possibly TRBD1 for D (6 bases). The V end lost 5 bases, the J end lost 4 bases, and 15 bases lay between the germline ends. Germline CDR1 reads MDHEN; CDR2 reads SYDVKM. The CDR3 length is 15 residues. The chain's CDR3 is CASSPPSQGKNIQYF. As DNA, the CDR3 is TGTGCCAGCAGTCCCCCGTCGCAGGGGAAAAACATTCAGTACTTC.

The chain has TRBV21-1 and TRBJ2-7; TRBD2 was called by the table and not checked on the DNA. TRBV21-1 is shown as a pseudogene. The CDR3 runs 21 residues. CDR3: CASRRTGELGLAAQPPYEQYF. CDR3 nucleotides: TGTGCCAGCAGGAGGACAGGGGAGTTGGGACTAGCGGCACAACCCCCCTACGAGCAGTACTTC.

The CDR3 nucleotides are TGCGCCAGCAGCTTGAAGAACAGCGAGCAGTACTTC. Its protein is CASSLKNSEQYF. The gene calls are TRBV5-1 and TRBJ2-7; D is unclear. The CDR3 is 12 residues long. V lost 1 base, J lost 6 bases, and 8 bases lay in between. CDR1 SGHRS and CDR2 YFSETQ come from the germline V gene.

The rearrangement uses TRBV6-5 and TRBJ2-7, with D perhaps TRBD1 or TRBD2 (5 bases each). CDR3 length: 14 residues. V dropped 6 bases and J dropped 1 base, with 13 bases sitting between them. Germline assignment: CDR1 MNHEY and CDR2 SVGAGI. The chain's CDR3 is CASSPGTGSYEQYF. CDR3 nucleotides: TGTGCCAGCAGCCCCGGGACGGGATCCTACGAGCAGTACTTC.

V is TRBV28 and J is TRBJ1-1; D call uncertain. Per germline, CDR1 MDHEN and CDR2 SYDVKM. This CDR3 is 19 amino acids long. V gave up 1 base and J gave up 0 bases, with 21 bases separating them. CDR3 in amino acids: CASSLLGSSGKGMNTEAFF. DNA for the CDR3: TGTGCCAGCAGTTTATTAGGGTCCAGTGGGAAGGGCATGAACACTGAAGCTTTCTTT.

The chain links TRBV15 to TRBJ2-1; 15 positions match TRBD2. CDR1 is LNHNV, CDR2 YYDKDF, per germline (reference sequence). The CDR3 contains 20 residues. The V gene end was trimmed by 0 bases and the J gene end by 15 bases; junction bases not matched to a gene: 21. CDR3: CATSRDKGLAGGPFTMSGFF. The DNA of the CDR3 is TGTGCCACCAGCAGAGATAAGGGACTAGCGGGAGGTCCCTTCACAATGAGTGGGTTCTTC.

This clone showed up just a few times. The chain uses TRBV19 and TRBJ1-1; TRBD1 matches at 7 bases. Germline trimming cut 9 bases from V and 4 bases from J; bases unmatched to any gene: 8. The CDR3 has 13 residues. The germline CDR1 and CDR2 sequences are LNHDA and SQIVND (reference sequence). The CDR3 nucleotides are TGTGCCAGCAGACAGGGTTATGTCACTGAAGCTTTCTTT. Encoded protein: CASRQGYVTEAFF.

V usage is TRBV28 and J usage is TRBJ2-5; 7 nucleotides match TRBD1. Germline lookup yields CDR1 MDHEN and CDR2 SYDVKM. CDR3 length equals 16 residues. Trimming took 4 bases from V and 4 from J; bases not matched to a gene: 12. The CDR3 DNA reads TGTGCCAGCAGTTACAACAGGGGAACGGGTAGAGAGACCCAGTACTTC. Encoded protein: CASSYNRGTGRETQYF.

The CDR3 sequence: CASSYPDGVQETQYF. Here the CDR3 DNA reads TGTGCCAGCAGTTACCCCGATGGAGTCCAAGAGACCCAGTACTTC. The chain combines TRBV6-6 with TRBJ2-5; D ambiguous. CDR3 length equals 15 residues. With 2 bases removed from V and 1 base from J, the gap between germline ends came to 11 bases. Germline V gene lookup returns CDR1 MNHNY and CDR2 SVGAGI (reference sequence).

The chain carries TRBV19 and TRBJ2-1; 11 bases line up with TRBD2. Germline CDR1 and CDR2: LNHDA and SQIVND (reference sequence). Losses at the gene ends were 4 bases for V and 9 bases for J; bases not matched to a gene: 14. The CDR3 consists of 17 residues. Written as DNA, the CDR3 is TGTGCCAGTAGTACTCGCCGACTAGCGGGAAGGGTAGTTGAGCAGTTCTTC. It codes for CASSTRRLAGRVVEQFF.